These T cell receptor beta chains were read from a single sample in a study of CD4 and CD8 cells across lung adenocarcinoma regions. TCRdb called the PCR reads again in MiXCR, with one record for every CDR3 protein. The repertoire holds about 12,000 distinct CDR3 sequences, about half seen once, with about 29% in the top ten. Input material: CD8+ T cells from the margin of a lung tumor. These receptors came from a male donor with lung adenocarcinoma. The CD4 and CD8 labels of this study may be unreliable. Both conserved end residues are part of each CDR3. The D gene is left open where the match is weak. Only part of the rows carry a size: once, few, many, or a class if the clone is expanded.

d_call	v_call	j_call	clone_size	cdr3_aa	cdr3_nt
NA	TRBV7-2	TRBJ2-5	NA	CASSFVARDARITDTQYF	TGTGCCAGCAGCTTCGTGGCCCGGGACGCACGCATCACAGATACGCAGTACTTC
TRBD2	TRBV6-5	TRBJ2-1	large	CASSYSFSAGEGEQFF	TGTGCCAGCAGTTACTCTTTTTCGGCGGGAGAGGGTGAGCAGTTCTTC
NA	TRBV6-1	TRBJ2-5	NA	CASRLTPGFRDQNIQYF	TGTGCCAGCAGACTAACCCCCGGGTTCCGTGACCAGAACATCCAGTACTTC
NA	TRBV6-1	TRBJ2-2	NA	CASIPSVSNTEALYF	TGTGCCAGCATCCCGAGTGTTTCGAACACCGAGGCGCTGTATTTT
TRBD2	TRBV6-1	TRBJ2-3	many	CASRVIAGGTDTQYF	TGTGCCAGCAGAGTTATAGCGGGAGGAACAGATACGCAGTATTTT
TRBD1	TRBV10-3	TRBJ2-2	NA	CATHTGSTGALFF	TGTGCCACCCACACAGGGAGCACAGGGGCGCTGTTTTTT
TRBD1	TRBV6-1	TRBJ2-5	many	CASSLQGAPPGTQYF	TGTGCCAGCAGCCTACAGGGGGCGCCCCCAGGGACCCAGTACTTC
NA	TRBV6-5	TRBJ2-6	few	CASYTSFSGSGANVLTF	TGTGCCAGCTACACGTCCTTCAGTGGTTCTGGGGCCAACGTCCTGACTTTC
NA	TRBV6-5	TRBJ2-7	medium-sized	CASSYWTEGYEQYF	TGTGCCAGCAGTTACTGGACAGAGGGCTACGAGCAGTACTTC
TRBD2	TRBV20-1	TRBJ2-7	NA	CSARRQGRTTSGSYEQYF	TGCAGTGCTAGAAGACAGGGGAGGACGACTAGCGGGTCCTACGAGCAGTACTTC
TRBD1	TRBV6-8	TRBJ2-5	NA	CASSEGLGGRGPETQYF	TGTGCCAGCAGTGAGGGGCTAGGGGGCCGGGGTCCAGAGACGCAGTATTTC
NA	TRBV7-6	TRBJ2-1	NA	CASSFSGFGETQFF	TGTGCCAGCAGCTTTTCAGGGTTTGGGGAGACCCAGTTCTTC
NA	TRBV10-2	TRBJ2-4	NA	CASKHSDLDKDTQYF	TGCGCCAGCAAGCACAGTGATCTAGACAAAGACACCCAGTACTTC
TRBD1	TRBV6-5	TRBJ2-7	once	CASSSYRGTYEQYF	TGTGCCAGCAGTTCATACAGGGGGACCTACGAGCAGTACTTC
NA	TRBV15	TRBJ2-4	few	CATSRYPREPRRDEQYF	TGTGCCACCAGCAGGTATCCCCGGGAACCTCGGCGGGATGAGCAGTACTTC
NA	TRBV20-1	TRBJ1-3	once	CSARSDASSGNTIYF	TGCAGTGCTAGAAGTGACGCAAGCTCTGGAAACACCATATATTTT
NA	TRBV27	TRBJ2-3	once	CAGSGGRVAETQYF	TGTGCGGGCAGTGGAGGTCGGGTCGCAGAGACGCAGTATTTC
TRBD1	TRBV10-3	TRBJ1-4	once	CATRDRGLHNEKLFF	TGTGCCACAAGGGACAGGGGGCTACATAATGAAAAACTGTTTTTT
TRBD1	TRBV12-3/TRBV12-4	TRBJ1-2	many	CASSLTGTGSRGYTF	TGTGCCAGCAGTTTAACCGGGACAGGCTCGCGGGGCTACACCTTC
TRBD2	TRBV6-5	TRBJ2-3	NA	CASSYAGGSSVGGAQYF	TGTGCCAGCAGTTACGCCGGCGGGAGTTCGGTGGGCGGGGCGCAGTATTTT
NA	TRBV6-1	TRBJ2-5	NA	CASNKQYQETQYF	TGTGCCAGCAATAAACAGTACCAAGAGACCCAGTACTTC
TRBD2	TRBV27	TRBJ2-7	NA	CAGSGGRDTETQYF	TGTGCGGGCAGCGGGGGCCGCGACACAGAGACGCAGTACTTC
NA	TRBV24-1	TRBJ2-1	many	CATSDTEGYEQFF	TGTGCCACCAGTGACACCGAGGGTTATGAGCAGTTCTTC
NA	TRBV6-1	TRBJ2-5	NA	CASRPGPGGGDQDTQYF	TGTGCCAGCAGACCGGGGCCCGGGGGCGGAGACCAGGACACCCAGTACTTC
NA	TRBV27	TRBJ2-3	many	CASSSRRAQYF	TGTGCCAGCAGTTCGCGGAGAGCGCAGTATTTT
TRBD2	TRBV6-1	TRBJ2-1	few	CASSEGWLAGPYNEQFF	TGTGCCAGCAGCGAGGGGTGGCTAGCGGGGCCCTACAATGAGCAGTTCTTC
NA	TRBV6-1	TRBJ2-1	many	CASRREITYNEQFF	TGTGCCAGCAGGAGGGAGATCACCTACAATGAGCAGTTCTTC
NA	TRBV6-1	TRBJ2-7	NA	CASRTDTYEQYF	TGTGCCAGCCGGACGGACACCTACGAGCAGTACTTC
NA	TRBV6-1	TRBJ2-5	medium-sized	CASSPNLYGETQYF	TGTGCCAGCAGTCCGAACCTCTATGGAGAGACCCAGTACTTC
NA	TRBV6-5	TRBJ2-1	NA	CASIIDSLIFGYNEQFF	TGTGCCAGCATTATTGACAGCCTTATATTTGGTTACAATGAGCAGTTCTTC
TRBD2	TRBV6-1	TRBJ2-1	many	CASSEGTSAQETQFF	TGTGCCAGCAGTGAAGGGACTAGCGCCCAAGAGACCCAGTTCTTC
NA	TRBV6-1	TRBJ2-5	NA	CASTRQEGQETQYF	TGTGCCAGCACCCGGCAGGAGGGGCAAGAGACCCAGTACTTC
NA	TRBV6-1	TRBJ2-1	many	CASSRAGARDEQFF	TGTGCCAGCAGCCGGGCAGGGGCGCGGGATGAGCAGTTCTTC
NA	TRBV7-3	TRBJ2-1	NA	CASSLTRAGRNNEQFF	TGTGCCAGCAGCTTAACTCGGGCGGGGCGTAACAATGAGCAGTTCTTC
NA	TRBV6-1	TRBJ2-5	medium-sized	CASRQDQETQYF	TGTGCCAGCAGACAGGACCAAGAGACCCAGTACTTC
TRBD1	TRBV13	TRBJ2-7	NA	CASSLGQTIDEQYF	TGTGCCAGCAGCTTGGGACAGACGATTGACGAGCAGTACTTC
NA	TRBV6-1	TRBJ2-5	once	CARGPGGPGKETQYF	TGTGCCAGGGGACCCGGGGGCCCGGGCAAAGAGACGCAGTACTTC
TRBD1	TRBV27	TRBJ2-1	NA	CASSRTGNTKFF	TGTGCCAGCAGCCGGACAGGGAATACTAAGTTCTTC
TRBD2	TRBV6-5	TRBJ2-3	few	CASSYRSGSTDTQYF	TGTGCCAGCAGTTACCGTAGCGGGAGCACAGATACGCAGTATTTT
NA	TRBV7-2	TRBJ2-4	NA	CASSLVFAGSAKDTQYF	TGTGCCAGCAGCTTAGTGTTTGCAGGGTCCGCCAAAGACACCCAGTACTTC
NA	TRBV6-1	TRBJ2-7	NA	CASCERVLYEQYF	TGTGCCAGTTGCGAGAGAGTTCTATACGAGCAGTACTTC
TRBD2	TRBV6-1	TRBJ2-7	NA	CASSVAGGPHEQYF	TGTGCCAGCAGTGTAGCGGGAGGGCCCCACGAGCAGTACTTC
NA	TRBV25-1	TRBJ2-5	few	CASSDPSTAGETQYF	TGTGCCAGCAGTGACCCCTCGACGGCGGGGGAGACCCAGTACTTC
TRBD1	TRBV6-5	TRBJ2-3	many	CASSYHRGGTDTQYF	TGTGCCAGCAGTTACCACAGGGGGGGCACAGATACGCAGTATTTT
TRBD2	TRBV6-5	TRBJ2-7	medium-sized	CASSDSSGGAYNEQYF	TGTGCCAGCAGTGACTCGAGCGGGGGGGCCTACAATGAGCAGTACTTC